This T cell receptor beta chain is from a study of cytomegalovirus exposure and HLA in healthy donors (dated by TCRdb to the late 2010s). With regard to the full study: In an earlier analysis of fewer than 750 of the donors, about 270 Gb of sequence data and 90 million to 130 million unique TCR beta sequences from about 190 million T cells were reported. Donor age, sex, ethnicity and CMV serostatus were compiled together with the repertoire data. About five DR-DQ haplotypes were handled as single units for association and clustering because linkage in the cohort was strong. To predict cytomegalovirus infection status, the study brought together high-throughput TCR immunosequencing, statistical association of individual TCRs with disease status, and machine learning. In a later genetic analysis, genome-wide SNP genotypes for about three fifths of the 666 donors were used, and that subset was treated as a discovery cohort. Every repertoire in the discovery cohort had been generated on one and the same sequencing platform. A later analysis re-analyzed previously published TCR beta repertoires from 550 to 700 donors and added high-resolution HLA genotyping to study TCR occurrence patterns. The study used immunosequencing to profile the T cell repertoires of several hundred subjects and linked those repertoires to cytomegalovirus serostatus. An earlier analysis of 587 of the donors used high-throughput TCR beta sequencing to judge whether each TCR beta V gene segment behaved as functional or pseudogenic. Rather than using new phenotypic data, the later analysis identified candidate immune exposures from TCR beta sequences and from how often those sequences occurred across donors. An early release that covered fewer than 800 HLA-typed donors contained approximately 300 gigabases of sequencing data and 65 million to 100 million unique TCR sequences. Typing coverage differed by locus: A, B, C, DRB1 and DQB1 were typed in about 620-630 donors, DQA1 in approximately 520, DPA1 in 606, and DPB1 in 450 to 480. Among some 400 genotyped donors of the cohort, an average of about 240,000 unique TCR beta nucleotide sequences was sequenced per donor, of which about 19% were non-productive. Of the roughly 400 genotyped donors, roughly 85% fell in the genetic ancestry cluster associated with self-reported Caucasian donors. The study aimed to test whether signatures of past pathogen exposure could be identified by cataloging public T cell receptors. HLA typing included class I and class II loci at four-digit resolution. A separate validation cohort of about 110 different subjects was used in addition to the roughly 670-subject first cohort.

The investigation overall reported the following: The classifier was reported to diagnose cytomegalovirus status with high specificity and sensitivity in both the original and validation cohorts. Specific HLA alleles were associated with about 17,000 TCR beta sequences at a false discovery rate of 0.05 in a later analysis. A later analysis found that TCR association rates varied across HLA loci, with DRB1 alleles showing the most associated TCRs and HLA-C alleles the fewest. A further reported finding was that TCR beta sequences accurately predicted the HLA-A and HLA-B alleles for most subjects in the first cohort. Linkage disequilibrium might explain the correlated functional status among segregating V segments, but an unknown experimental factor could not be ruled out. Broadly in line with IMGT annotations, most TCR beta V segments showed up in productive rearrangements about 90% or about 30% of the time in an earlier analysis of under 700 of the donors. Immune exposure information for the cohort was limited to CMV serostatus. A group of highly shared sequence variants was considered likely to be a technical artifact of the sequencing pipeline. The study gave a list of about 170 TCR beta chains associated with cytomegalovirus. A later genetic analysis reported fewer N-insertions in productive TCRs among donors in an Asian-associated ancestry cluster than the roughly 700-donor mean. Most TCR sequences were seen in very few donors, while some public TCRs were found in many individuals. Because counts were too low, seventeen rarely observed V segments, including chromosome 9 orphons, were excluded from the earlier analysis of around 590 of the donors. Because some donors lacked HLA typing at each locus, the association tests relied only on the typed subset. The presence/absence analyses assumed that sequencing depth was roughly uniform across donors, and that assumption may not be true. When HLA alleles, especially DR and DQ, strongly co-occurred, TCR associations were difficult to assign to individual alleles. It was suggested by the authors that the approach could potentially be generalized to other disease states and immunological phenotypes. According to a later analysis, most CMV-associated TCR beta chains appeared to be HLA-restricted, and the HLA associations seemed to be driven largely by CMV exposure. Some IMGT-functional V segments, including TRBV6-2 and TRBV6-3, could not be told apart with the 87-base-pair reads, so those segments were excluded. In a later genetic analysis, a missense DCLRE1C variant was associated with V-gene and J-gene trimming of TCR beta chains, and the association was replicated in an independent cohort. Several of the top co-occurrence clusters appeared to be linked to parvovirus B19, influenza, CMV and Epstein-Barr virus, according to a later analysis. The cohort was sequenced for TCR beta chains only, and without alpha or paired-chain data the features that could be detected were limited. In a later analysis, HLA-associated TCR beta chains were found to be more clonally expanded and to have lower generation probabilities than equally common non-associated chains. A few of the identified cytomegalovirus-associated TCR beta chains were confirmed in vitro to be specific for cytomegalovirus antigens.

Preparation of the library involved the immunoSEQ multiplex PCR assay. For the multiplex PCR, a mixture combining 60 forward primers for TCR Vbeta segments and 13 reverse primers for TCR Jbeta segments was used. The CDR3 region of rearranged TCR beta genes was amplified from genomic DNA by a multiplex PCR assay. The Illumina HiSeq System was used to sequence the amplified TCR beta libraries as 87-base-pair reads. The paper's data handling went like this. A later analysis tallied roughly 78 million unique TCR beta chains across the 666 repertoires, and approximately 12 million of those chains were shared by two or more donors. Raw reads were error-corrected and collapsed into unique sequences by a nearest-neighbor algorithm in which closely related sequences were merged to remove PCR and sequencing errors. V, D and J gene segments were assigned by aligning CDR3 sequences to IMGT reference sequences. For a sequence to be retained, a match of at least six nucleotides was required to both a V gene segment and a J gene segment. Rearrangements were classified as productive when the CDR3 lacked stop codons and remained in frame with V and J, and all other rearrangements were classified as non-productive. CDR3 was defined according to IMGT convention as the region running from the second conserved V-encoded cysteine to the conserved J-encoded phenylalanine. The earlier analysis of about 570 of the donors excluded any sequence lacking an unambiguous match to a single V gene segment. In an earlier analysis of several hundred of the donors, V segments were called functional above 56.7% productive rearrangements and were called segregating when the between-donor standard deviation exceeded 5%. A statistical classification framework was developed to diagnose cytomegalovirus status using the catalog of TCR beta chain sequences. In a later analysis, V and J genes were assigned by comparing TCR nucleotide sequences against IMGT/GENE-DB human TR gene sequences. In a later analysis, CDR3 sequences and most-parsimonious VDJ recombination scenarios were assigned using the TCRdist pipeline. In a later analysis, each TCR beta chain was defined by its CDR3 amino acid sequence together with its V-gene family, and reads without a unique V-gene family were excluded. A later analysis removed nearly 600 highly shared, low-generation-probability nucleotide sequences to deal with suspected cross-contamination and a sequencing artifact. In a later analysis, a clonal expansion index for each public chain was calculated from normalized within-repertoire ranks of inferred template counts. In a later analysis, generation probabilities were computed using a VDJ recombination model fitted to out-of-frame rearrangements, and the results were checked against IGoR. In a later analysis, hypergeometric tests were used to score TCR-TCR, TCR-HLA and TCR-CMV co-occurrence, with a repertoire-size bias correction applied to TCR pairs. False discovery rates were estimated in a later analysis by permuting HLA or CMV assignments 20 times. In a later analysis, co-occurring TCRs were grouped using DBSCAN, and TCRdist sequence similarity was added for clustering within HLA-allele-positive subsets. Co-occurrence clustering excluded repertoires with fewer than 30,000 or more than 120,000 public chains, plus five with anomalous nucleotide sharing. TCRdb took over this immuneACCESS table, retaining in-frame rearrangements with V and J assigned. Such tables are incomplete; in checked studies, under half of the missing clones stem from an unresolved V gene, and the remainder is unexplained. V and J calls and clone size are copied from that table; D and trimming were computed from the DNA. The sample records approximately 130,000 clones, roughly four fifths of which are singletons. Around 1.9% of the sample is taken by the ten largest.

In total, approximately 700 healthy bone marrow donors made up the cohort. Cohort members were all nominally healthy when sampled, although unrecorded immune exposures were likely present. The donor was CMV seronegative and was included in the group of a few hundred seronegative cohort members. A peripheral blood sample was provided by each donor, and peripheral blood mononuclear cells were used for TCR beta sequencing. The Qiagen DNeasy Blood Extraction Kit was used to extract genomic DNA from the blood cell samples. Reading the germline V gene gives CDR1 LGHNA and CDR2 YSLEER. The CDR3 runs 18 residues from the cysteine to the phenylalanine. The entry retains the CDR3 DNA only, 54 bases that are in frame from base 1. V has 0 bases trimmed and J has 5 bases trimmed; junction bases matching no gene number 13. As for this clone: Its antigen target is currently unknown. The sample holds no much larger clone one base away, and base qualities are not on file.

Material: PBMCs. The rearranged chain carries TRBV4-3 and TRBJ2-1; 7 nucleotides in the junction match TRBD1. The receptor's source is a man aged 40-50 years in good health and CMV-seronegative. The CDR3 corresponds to CASSQDSPAGGTHNEQFF. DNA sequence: TGCGCCAGCAGCCAAGATAGCCCGGCAGGGGGAACCCACAATGAGCAGTTCTTC.